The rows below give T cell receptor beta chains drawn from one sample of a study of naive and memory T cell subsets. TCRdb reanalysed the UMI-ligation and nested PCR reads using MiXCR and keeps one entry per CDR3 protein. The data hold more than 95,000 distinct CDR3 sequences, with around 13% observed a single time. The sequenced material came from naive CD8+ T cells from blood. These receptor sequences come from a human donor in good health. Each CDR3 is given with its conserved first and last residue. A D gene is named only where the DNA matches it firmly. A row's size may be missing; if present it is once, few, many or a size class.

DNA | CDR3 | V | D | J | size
TGTGCCACCAGTGATTTGGGGCCGGACACTTACACAGATACGCAGTATTTT | CATSDLGPDTYTDTQYF | TRBV24-1 | . | TRBJ2-3 | few
TGTGCCAGCAGCGCACAGTCCAACACTGAAGCTTTCTTT | CASSAQSNTEAFF | TRBV7-9 | . | TRBJ1-1 | .
TGTGCCAGCAAACCGGGGGGGGGCCACTCCTACGAGCAGTACTTC | CASKPGGGHSYEQYF | TRBV7-2 | TRBD2 | TRBJ2-7 | .
TGTGCCAGCAGTTACGTGCAGGGGATCCTCTACGAGCAGTACTTC | CASSYVQGILYEQYF | TRBV6-2/TRBV6-3 | . | TRBJ2-7 | few
TGTGCCAGCACCCTAGCCGGGGAGCTGTTTTTT | CASTLAGELFF | TRBV7-2 | . | TRBJ2-2 | few
TGTGCCAGCAGCCAAGATGGAAACACCATATATTTT | CASSQDGNTIYF | TRBV3-1 | . | TRBJ1-3 | .
TGCAGCGTTGAGAAAACAGGGGCCATCGCGACCCAGTACTTC | CSVEKTGAIATQYF | TRBV29-1 | TRBD1 | TRBJ2-5 | .
TGTGCCACCGGGGACAGTTATACGCAGTATTTT | CATGDSYTQYF | TRBV24-1 | TRBD1 | TRBJ2-3 | many
TGCGCCAGCAGTCAGACGTACAGGGTACTGGAGCAGTTCTTC | CASSQTYRVLEQFF | TRBV23-1 | . | TRBJ2-1 | many
TGTGCCAGCAGCCCCCCGGACAGCTACGAGCAGTACTTC | CASSPPDSYEQYF | TRBV11-3 | . | TRBJ2-7 | many